The clone carrying this TCR beta chain was recorded a few times. The target antigen is unknown. This entry comes from a study of shared clonotypes between healthy human individuals. V was trimmed by 3 bases and J by 5 bases, leaving 14 bases between them. The V gene's germline CDR1 is SNHLY and CDR2 FYNNEI. This CDR3 has 15 amino acids. Study-level results: When compared with the clonotypes that were shared by all four sorted-subset donors, the non-shared clonotypes turned out to have lower generation probabilities.

Assay: immunoSEQ multiplex PCR; the TCRdb copy retains only in-frame clones and omits some. The sample has 950,000 to 1,300,000 clones, about 75% seen once. The rearrangement joins TRBV2 to TRBJ1-5; the D gene is possibly TRBD1 (5 bases). The specimen sequenced was memory CD4+ T cells sorted from blood. Specified subset: CD45RA-negative fraction. This TCR was recovered from a man aged 18 to 30 in good health. The CDR3 region has the DNA TGTGCCAGCAGTGATGAGGCAGGGTACGATCAGCCCCAGCATTTT. Translation gives CASSDEAGYDQPQHF.